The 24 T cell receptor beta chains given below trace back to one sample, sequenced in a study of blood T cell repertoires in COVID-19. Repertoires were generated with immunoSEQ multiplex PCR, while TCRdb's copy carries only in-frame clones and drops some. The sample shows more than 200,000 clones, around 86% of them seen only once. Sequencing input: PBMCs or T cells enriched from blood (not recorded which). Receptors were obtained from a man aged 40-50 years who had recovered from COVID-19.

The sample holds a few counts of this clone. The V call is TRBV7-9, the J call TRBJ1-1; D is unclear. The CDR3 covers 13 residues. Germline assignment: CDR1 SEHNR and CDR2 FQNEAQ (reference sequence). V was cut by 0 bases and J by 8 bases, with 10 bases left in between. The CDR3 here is CASSLAVLPEAFF. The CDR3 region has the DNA TGTGCCAGCAGCTTAGCGGTACTCCCGGAAGCTTTCTTT.

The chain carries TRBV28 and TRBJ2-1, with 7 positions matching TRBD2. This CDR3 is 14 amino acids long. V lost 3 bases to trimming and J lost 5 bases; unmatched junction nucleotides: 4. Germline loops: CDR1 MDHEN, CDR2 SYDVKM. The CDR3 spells CASSFSGHHNEQFF. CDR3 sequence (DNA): TGTGCCAGCAGTTTTAGCGGGCACCACAATGAGCAGTTCTTC.

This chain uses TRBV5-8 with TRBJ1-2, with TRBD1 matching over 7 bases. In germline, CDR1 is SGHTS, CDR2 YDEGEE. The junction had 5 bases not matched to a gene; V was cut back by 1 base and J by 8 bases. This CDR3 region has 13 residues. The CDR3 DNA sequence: TGTGCCAGCAGCTTGAGAGACAGGGTGGGCTACACCTTC. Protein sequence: CASSLRDRVGYTF.

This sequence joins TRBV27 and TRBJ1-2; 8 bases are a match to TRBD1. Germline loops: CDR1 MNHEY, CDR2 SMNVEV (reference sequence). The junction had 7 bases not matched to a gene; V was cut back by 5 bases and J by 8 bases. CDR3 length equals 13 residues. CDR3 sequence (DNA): TGTGCCAGCAGTCCGAGACAGGGGCCGGGCTACACCTTC. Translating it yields CASSPRQGPGYTF.

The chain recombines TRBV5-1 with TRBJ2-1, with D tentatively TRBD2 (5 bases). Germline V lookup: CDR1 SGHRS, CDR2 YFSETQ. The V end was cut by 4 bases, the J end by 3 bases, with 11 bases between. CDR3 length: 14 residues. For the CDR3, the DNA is TGCGCCAGCAGCCCATGGACTCTCTACAATGAGCAGTTCTTC. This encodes CASSPWTLYNEQFF.

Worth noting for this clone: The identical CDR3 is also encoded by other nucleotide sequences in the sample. The chain's CDR3 is CASSLGRNTEAFF. The CDR3 DNA follows: TGTGCCAGCAGCTTAGGGAGGAACACTGAAGCTTTCTTT. This sequence joins TRBV7-3 and TRBJ1-1; D gene uncertain. This CDR3 comprises 13 residues. Trimming pared 2 bases from V and 1 base from J, leaving 5 bases between. Germline V gives CDR1 SGHTA, CDR2 FQGTGA. Filled out from reference TRBV7-3 and TRBJ1-1, the complete variable domain reads GAGVSQTPSNKVTEKGKYVELRCDPISGHTALYWYRQSLGQGPEFLIYFQGTGAADDSGLPNDRFFAVRPEGSVSTLKIQRTERGDSAVYLCASSLGRNTEAFFGQGTRLTVV.

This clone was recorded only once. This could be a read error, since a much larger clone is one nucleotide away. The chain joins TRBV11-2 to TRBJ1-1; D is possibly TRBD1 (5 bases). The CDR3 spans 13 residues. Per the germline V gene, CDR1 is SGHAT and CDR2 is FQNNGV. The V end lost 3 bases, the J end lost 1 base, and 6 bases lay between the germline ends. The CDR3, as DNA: TGTGCCAGCAGCTTGGGGGGGAACACTGAAGCTTTCTTT. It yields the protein CASSLGGNTEAFF.

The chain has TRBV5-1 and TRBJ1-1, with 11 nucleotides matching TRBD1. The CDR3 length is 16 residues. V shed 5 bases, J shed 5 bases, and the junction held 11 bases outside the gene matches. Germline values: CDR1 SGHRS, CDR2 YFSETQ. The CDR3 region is CASRYDWTGGRTEAFF. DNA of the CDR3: TGCGCCAGCAGATACGACTGGACAGGGGGCCGGACTGAAGCTTTCTTT.

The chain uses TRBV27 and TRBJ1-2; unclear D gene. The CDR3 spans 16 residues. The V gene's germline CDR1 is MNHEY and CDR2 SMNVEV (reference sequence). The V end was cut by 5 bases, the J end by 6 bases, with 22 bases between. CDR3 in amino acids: CASSLHPGVVGNGYTF. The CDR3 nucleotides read TGTGCCAGCAGTCTACATCCCGGGGTCGTAGGGAATGGCTACACCTTC.

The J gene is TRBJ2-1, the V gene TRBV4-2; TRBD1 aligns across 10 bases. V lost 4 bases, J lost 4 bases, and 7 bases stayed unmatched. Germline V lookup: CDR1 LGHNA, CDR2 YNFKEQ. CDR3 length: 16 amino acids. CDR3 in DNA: TGTGCCAGCAGCCTGGGAGACAGGGGGCCATACAATGAGCAGTTCTTC. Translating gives CASSLGDRGPYNEQFF.

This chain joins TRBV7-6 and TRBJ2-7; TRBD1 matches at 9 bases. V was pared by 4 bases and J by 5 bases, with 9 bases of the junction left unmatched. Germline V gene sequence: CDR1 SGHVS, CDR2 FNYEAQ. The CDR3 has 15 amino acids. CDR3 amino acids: CASSYGTGRSDEQYF. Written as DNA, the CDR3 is TGTGCCAGCAGCTACGGGACAGGGAGGAGTGACGAGCAGTACTTC.

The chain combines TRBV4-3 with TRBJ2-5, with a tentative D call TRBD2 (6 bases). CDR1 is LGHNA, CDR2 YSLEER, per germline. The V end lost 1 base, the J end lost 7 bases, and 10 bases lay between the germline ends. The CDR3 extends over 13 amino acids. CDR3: CASSQGEAGTQYF. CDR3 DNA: TGCGCCAGCAGCCAAGGGGAGGCCGGGACCCAGTACTTC.

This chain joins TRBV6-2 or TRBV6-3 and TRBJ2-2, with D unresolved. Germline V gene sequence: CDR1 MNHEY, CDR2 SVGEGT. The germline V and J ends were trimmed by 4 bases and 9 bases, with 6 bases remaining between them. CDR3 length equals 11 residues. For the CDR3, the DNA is TGTGCCAGCAGTTCAGCGTGGGAGCTGTTTTTT. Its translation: CASSSAWELFF.

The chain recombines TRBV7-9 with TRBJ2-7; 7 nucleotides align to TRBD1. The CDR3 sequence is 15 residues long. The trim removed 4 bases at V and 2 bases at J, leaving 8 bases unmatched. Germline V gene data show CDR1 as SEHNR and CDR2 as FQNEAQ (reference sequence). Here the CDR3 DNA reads TGTGCCAGCAGCTCCCTGACAGGGTCTACCTACGAGCAGTACTTC. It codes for CASSSLTGSTYEQYF.

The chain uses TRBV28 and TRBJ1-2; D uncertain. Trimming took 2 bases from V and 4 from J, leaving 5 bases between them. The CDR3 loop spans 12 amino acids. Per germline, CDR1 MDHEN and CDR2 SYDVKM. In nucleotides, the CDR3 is TGTGCCAGCAGTTTAACGGGCTATGGCTACACCTTC. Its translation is CASSLTGYGYTF.

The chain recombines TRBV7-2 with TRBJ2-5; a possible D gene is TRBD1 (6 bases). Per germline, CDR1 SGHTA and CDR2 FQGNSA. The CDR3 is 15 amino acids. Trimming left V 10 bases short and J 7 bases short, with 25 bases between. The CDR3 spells CANQLGGPSHGTQYF. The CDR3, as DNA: TGTGCCAACCAACTAGGGGGACCGAGTCATGGGACCCAGTACTTC.

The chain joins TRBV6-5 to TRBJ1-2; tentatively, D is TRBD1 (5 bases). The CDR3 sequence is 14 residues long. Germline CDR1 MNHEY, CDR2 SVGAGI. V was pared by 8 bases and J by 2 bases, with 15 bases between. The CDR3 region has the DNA TGTGCCAGCGAGCTCCTGGGGGGAAACTATGGCTACACCTTC. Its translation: CASELLGGNYGYTF.

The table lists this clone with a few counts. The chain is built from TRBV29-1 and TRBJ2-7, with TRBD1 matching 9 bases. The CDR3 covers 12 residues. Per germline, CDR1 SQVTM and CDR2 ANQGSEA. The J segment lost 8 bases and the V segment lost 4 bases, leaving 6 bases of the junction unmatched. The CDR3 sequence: CSVGTGETKQYF. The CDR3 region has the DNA TGCAGCGTTGGGACAGGGGAGACCAAGCAGTACTTC.

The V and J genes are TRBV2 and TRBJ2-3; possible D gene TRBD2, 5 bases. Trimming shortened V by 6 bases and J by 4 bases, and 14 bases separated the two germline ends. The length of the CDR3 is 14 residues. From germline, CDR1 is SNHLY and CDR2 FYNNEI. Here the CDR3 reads CASSGVILSDTQYF. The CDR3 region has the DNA TGTGCCAGCAGCGGGGTTATTTTATCAGATACGCAGTATTTT.

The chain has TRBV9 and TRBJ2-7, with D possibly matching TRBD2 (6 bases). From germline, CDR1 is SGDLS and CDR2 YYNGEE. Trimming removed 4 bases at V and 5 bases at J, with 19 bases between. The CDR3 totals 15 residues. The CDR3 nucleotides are TGTGCCAGCAGCCCCAGCCCTGGGGGGTTCCACGAGCAGTACTTC. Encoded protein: CASSPSPGGFHEQYF.

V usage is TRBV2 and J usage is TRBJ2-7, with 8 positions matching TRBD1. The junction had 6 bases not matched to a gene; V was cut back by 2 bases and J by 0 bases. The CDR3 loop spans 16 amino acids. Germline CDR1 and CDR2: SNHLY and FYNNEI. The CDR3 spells CASSENQGALSYEQYF. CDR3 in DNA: TGTGCCAGCAGTGAAAACCAGGGGGCGCTCTCCTACGAGCAGTACTTC.

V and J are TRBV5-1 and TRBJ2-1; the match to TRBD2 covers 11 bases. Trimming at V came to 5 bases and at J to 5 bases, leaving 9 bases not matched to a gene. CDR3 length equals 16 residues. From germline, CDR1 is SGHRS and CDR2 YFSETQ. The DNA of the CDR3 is TGCGCCAGCAGTCCCTCACTAGCGGGAGCAGACAATGAGCAGTTCTTC. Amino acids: CASSPSLAGADNEQFF.

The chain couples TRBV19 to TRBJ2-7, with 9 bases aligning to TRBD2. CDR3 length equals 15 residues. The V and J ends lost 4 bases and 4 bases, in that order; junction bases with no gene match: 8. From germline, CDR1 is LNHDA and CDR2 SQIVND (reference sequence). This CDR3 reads CASSTSSGSLYEQYF. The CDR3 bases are TGTGCCAGTAGTACCAGTAGCGGGAGCTTGTACGAGCAGTACTTC.

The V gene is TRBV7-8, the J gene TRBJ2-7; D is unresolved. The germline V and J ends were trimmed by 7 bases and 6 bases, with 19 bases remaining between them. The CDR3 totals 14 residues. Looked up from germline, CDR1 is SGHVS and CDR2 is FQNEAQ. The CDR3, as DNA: TGTGCCAGCACCCCGAGAGGCTTCCAGCGCGAGCAGTACTTC. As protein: CASTPRGFQREQYF.